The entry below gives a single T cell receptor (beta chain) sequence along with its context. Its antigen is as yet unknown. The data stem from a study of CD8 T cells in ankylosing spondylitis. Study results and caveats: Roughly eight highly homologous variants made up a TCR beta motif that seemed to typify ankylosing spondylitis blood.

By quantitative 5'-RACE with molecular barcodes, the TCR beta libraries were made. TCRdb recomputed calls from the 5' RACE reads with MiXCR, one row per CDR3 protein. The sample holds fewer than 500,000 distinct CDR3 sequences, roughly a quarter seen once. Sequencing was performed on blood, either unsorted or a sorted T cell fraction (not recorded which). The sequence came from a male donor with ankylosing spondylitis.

CDR3 bases: TGCGCCAGCAGCTCGGGACAACGGAACACTGAAGCTTTCTTT. Its translation is CASSSGQRNTEAFF. V and J are TRBV5-1 and TRBJ1-1, with a possible D match to TRBD1 (6 bases). Trimming pared 3 bases from V and 1 base from J, leaving 10 bases between. The CDR3 length is 14 residues. Looked up from germline, CDR1 is SGHRS and CDR2 is YFSETQ. The full variable domain, completed using reference TRBV5-1 and TRBJ1-1, is KAGVTQTPRYLIKTRGQQVTLSCSPISGHRSVSWYQQTPGQGLQFLFEYFSETQRNKGNFPGRFSGRQFSNSRSEMNVSTLELGDSALYLCASSSGQRNTEAFFGQGTRLTVV.